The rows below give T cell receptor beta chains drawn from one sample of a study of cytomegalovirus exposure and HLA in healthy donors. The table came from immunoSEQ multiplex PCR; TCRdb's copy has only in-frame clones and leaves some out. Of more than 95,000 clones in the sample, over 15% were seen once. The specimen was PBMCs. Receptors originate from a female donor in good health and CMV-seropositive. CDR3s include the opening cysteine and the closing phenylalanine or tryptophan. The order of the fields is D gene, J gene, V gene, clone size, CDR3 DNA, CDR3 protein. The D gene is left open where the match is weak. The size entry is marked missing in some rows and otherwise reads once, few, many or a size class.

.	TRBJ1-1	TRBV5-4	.	TGTGCCAGCAGCTTGACAGGGCGGAACACTGAAGCTTTCTTT	CASSLTGRNTEAFF
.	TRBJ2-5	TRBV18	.	TGTGCCAGCTCACCATTCGGGTCCGGGAATACAGAGACCCAGTACTTC	CASSPFGSGNTETQYF
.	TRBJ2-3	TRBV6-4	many	TGTGCCAGCAGTGACCAGCGCACTAGCACAGATACGCAGTATTTT	CASSDQRTSTDTQYF
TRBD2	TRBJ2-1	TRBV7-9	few	TGTGCCAGCAGCTTTTCTAGCGGGGGGGTGGGTCTTGAGCAGTTCTTC	CASSFSSGGVGLEQFF
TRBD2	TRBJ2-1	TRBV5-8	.	TGTGCCAGCAGCTCTCCAGCGGGGGGGTACAATGAGCAGTTCTTC	CASSSPAGGYNEQFF
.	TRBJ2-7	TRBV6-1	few	TGTGCCAGCAGGCCGACAGGTTTTCGCGAGCAGTACTTC	CASRPTGFREQYF
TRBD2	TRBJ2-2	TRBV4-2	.	TGTGCCAGCAGGCCAACTAGCGGGGGACCAAACACCGGGGAGCTGTTTTTT	CASRPTSGGPNTGELFF
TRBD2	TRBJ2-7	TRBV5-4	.	TGTGCCAGCAGCCCGACTAGCGGGACATCCTACGAGCAGTACTTC	CASSPTSGTSYEQYF
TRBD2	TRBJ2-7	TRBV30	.	TGTGCCTGGGGACTAGCGCACTCCTACGAGCAGTACTTC	CAWGLAHSYEQYF
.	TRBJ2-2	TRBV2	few	TGTGCCAGCAGTCGGAGAGCGGGGGAGCTGTTTTTT	CASSRRAGELFF